This T cell receptor (beta chain) was found in a study of T-cell memory formation after mild COVID-19. Study information: TCR clustering was largely donor specific. Broader study findings: CM and EM subsets held most contracting CD4+ clones; EMRA held CD8+ ones. Clones that got smaller from day 15 to 85 had even CD4/CD8, while clones growing later tipped toward CD4+.

The CDR3 consists of 18 residues. CDR1 is SGHTA, CDR2 FQGNSA, per germline. Trimming took 3 bases from V and 2 from J; bases not matched to a gene: 7. With respect to this clonotype: Its antigen is undetermined.

TCRdb processed the 5' RACE reads anew with MiXCR; each CDR3 protein has one entry. The table includes hundreds of thousands of distinct CDR3 sequences, less than 25% detected once. This sequence originates from an adult woman who had mild COVID-19 (a few samples of this study predate the infection). Cell type and time point are not known. The V gene is TRBV7-2, the J gene TRBJ2-1; TRBD2 aligns across 13 bases. Sequencing input: PBMCs or a T cell subset sorted from them (not recorded which). CDR3 DNA sequence: TGTGCCAGCAGCTTTCTCGAGACTAGCGGGAGGACCTACAATGAGCAGTTCTTC. Its translation: CASSFLETSGRTYNEQFF.